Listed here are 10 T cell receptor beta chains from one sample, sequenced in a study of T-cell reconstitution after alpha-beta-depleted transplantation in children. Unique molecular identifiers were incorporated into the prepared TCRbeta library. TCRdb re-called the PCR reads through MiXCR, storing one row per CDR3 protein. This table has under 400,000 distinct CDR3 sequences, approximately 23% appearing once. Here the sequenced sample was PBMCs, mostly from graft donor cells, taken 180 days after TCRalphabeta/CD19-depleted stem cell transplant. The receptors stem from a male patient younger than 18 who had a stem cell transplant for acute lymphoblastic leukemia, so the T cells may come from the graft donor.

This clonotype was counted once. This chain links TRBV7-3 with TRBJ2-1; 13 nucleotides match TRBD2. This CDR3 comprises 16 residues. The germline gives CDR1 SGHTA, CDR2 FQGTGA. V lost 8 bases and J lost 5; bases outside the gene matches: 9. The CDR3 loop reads CASGSRTSGSDNEQFF. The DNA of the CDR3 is TGTGCCAGCGGCTCCAGGACTAGCGGGAGTGACAATGAGCAGTTCTTC. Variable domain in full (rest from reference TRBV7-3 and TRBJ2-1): GAGVSQTPSNKVTEKGKYVELRCDPISGHTALYWYRQSLGQGPEFLIYFQGTGAADDSGLPNDRFFAVRPEGSVSTLKIQRTERGDSAVYLCASGSRTSGSDNEQFFGPGTRLTVL.

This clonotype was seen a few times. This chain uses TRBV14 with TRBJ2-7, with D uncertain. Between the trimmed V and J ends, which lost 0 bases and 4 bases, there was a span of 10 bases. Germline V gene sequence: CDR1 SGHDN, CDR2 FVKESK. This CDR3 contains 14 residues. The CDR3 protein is CASSQETLSYEQYF. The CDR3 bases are TGTGCCAGCAGCCAAGAGACCCTCAGTTACGAGCAGTACTTC.

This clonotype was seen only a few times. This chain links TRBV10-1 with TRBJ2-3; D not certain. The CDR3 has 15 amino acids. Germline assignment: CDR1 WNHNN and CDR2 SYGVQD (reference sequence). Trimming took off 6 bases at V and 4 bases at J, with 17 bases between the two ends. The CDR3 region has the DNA TGCGCCAGCAGGCTAGAGTGCCCGAGCTCAGATACGCAGTATTTT. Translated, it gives CASRLECPSSDTQYF.

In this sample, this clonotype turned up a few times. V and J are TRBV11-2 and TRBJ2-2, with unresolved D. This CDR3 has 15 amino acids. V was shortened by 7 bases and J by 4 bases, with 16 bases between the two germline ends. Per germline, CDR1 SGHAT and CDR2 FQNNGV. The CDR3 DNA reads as TGTGCCAGCACCACCATGGTGCGGCTCACCGGGGAGCTGTTTTTT. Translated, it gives CASTTMVRLTGELFF. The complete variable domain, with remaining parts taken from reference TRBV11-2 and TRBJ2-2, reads EAGVAQSPRYKIIEKRQSVAFWCNPISGHATLYWYQQILGQGPKLLIQFQNNGVVDDSQLPKDRFSAERLKGVDSTLKIQPAKLEDSAVYLCASTTMVRLTGELFFGEGSRLTVL.

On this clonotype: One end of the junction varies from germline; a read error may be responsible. The CDR3 here is CASSLYNAQFF. CDR3 sequence (DNA): TGCGCCAGCAGTCTTTACAATGCGCAGTTCTTC. V gene TRBV5-1 combines with J gene TRBJ2-1; D is undetermined. The germline gives CDR1 SGHRS, CDR2 YFSETQ. The CDR3 sequence is 11 residues long.

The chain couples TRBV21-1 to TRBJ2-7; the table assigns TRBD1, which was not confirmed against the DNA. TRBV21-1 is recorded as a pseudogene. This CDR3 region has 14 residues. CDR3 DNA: TGTGCCAGCAGGGCCGGGCGCAGCTCCTACGAGCAGTACTTC. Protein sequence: CASRAGRSSYEQYF.

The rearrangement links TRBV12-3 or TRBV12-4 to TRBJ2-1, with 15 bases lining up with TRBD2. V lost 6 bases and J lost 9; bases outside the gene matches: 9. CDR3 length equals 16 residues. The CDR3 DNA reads TGTGCCAGCAGGGAGTCCGGACTAGCGGGAGGGCCTGAGCAGTTCTTC. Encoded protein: CASRESGLAGGPEQFF.

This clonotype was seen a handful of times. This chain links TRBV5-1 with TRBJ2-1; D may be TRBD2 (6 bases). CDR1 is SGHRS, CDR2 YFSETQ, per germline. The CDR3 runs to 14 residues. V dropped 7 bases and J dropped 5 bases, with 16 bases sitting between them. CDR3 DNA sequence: TGCGCCAGCGGACGGACCCGCGGGGACAATGAGCAGTTCTTC. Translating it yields CASGRTRGDNEQFF.

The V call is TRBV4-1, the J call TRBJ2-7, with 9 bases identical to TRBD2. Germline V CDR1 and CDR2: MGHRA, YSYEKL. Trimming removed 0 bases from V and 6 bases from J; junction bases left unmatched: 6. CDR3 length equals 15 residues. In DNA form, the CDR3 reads TGCGCCAGCAGCCAAGATTGGGCTAGCGGGACCGAGCAGTACTTC. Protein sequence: CASSQDWASGTEQYF.

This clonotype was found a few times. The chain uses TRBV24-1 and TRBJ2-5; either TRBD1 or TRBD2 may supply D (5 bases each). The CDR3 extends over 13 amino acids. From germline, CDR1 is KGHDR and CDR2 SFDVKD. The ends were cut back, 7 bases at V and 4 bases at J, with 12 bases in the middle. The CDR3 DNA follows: TGTGCCACCAGAGAGGGGATCGGAGAGACCCAGTACTTC. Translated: CATREGIGETQYF.